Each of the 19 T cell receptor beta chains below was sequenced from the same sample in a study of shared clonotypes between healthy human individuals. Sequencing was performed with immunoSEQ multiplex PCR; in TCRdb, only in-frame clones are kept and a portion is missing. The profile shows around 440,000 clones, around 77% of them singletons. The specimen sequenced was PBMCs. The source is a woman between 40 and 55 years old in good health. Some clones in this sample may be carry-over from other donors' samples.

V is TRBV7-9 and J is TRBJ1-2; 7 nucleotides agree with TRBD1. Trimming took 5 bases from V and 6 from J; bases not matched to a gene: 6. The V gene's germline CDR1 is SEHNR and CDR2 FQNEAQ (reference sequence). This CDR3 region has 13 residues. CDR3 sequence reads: CASSPRQGDGYTF. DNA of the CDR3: TGTGCCAGCAGCCCTCGACAGGGCGATGGCTACACCTTC.

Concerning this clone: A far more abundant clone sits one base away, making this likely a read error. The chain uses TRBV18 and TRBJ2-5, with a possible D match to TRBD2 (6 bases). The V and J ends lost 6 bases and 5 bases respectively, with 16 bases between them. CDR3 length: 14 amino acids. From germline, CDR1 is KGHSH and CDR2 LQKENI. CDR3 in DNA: TGTGCCAGCTCCCCCGGAACTAGCCTGGAGACCCAGTACTTC. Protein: CASSPGTSLETQYF.

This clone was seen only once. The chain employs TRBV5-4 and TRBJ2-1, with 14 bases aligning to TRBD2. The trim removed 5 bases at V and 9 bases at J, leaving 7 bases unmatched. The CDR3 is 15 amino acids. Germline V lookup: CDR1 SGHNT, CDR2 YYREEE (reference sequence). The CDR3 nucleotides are TGTGCCAGCAGGCTGGGACTAGCGGGAGCGGTTGAGCAGTTCTTC. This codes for CASRLGLAGAVEQFF.

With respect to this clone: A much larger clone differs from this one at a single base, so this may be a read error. CDR3: CAGSGGFYEQYF. The CDR3, as DNA: TGTGCCGGCAGTGGCGGATTCTACGAGCAGTACTTC. The genes are TRBV2 and TRBJ2-7; D unresolved. This CDR3 has 12 residues. Germline lookup yields CDR1 SNHLY and CDR2 FYNNEI.

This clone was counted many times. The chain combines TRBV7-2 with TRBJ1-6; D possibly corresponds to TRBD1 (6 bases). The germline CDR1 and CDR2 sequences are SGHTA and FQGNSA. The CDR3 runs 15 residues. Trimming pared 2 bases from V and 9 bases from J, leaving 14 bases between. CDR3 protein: CASSLNRDGSSPLHF. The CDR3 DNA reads TGTGCCAGCAGCTTAAACAGGGATGGGAGTTCACCCCTCCACTTT.

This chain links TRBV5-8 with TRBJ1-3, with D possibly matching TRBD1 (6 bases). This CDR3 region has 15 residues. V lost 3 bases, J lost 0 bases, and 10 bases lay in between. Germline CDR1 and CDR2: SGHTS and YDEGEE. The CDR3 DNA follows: TGTGCCAGCAGCTGGGGACATCTCTCTGGAAACACCATATATTTT. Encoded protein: CASSWGHLSGNTIYF.

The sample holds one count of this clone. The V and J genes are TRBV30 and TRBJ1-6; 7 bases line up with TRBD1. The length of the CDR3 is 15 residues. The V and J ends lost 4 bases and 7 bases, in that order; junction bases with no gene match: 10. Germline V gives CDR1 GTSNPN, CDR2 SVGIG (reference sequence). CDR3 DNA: TGTGCCTGGACCCAGGCGGCAGGGGGGAATTCACCCCTCCACTTT. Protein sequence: CAWTQAAGGNSPLHF.

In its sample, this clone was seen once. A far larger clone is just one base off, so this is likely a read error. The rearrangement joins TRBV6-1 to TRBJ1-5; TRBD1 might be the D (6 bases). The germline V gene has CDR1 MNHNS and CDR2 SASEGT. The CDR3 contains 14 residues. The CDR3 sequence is CASSEGGQNQPQRF. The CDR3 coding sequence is TGTGCCAGCAGTGAAGGTGGACAGAATCAGCCCCAGCGTTTT.

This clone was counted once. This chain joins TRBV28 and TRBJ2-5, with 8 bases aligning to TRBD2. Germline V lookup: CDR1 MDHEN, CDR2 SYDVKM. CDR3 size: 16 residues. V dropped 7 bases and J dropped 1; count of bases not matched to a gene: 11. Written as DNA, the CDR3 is TGTGCCAGCAATGAGGGAACTAGCGGCATCCAAGAGACCCAGTACTTC. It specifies CASNEGTSGIQETQYF.

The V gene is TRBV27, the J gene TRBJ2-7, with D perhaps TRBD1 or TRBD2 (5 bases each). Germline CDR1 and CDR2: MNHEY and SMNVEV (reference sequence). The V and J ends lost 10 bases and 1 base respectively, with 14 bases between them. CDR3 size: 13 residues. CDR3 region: CATGTAPSYEQYF. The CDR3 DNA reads TGTGCCACCGGGACGGCACCTTCCTACGAGCAGTACTTC.

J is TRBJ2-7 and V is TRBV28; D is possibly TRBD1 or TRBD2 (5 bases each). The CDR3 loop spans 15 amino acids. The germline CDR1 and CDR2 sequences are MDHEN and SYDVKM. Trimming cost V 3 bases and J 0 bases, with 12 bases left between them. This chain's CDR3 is CASSLWGFSSYEQYF. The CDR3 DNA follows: TGTGCCAGCAGTTTGTGGGGGTTTAGCTCCTACGAGCAGTACTTC.

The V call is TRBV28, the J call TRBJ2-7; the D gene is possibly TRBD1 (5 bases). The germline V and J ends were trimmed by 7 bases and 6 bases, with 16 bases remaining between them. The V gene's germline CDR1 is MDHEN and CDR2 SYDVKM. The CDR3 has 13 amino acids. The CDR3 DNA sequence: TGTGCCAGCAACCCTCCAACCAGGGCCGAGCAGTACTTC. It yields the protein CASNPPTRAEQYF.

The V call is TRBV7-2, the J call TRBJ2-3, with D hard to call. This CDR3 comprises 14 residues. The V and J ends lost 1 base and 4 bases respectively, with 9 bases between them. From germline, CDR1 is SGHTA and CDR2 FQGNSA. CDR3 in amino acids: CASSLGPGSDTQYF. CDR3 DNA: TGTGCCAGCAGCTTAGGGCCGGGCTCAGATACGCAGTATTTT.

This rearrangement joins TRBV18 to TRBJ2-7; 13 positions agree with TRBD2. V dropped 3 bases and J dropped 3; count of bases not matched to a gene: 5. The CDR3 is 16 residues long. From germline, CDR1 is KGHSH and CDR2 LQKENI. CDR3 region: CASSPPGLAGLYEQYF. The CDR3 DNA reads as TGTGCCAGCTCACCGCCGGGACTAGCGGGACTCTACGAGCAGTACTTC.

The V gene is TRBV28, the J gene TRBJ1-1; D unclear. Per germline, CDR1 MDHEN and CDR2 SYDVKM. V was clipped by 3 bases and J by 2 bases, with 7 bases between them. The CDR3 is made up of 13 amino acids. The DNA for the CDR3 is TGTGCCAGCAGTTTTGACGGAAACACTGAAGCTTTCTTT. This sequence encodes CASSFDGNTEAFF.

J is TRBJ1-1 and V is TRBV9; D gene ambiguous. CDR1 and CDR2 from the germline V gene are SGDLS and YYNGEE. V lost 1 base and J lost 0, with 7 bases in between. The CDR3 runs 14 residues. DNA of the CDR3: TGTGCCAGCAGCGTAATGGCTATGAACACTGAAGCTTTCTTT. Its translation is CASSVMAMNTEAFF.

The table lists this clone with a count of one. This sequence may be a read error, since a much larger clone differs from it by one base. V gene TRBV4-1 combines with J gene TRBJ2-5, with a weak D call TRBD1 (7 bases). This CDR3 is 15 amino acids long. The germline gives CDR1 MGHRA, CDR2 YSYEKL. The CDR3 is CASGQEQGEVETQYF. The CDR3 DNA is TGCGCCAGCGGCCAAGAGCAGGGGGAGGTAGAGACCCAGTACTTC.

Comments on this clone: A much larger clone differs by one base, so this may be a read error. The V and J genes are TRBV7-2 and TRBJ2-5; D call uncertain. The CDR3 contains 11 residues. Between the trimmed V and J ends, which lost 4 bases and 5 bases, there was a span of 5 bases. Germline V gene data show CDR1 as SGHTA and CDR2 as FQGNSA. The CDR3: CASSSAETQYF. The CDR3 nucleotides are TGTGCCAGCAGCTCTGCGGAGACCCAGTACTTC.

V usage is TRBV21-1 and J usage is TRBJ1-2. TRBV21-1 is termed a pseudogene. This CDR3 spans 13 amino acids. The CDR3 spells CASSKGTHYGYTF. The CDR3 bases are TGTGCCAGCAGCAAGGGAACCCACTATGGCTACACCTTC.